The clone carrying this T cell receptor (beta chain) has ten or more counts. This specimen belongs to a study of identical twins. Per germline, CDR1 MNHEY and CDR2 SVGEGT. CDR3 size: 14 residues. Trimming shortened V by 4 bases and J by 8 bases, and 17 bases separated the two germline ends. TCRdb recomputed calls from the 5' RACE reads with MiXCR, one row per CDR3 protein. This sample has 450,000 or so distinct CDR3 sequences, with 12% to 15% found just once. These records were also assigned to another study, of yellow fever vaccine responses in identical twins.

The specimen sequenced was CD4+ T cells sorted from blood. The chain employs TRBV6-2 or TRBV6-3 and TRBJ1-2, with D unresolved. The sequence came from a woman in her late teens or twenties in good health. The CDR3 coding sequence is TGTGCCAGCAGTTTAAGCCGGGTCTCCTACGGCTACACCTTC. Its protein is CASSLSRVSYGYTF.